This TCR beta chain was documented in a study of T cells in tuberculosis. Study-level results: Some low-affinity tetramer-binding T cells may be absent from this sample.

CDR1 is SGHTA and CDR2 is FQGNSA in the germline V gene. The V gene lost 4 bases and the J gene lost 0 bases, with 12 bases spanning the gap. This CDR3 spans 15 amino acids. TCR-alpha and TCR-beta chains were sequenced unpaired. Assay used: immunoSEQ multiplex PCR; TCRdb lists only in-frame clones, some missing. Seen here are nearly 60,000 clones, approximately 88% observed once, and the top ten hold less than 25%. Thawed, overnight-rested PBMC were stained with GMM-loaded CD1B tetramer, viability dye and anti-CD3, then sorted. CD1B tetramers were loaded with Rhodococcus equi-derived C32 glucose monomycolate. Tetramer-sorted PBMC had been CD14 monocyte-depleted before freezing. Approximately 95,000 tetramer-negative cells were sorted from each donor.

The origin of this receptor is an adult woman with latent tuberculosis. The rearrangement joins TRBV7-2 to TRBJ1-1, with D possibly matching TRBD1 (6 bases). The sequencing sample was made of CD1b-GMM tetramer-negative cells sorted from PBMCs. In DNA, the CDR3 is TGTGCCAGCAGCTGGGCGACAGGTCTGAACACTGAAGCTTTCTTT. Translated: CASSWATGLNTEAFF.